The 30 T cell receptor beta chains given below trace back to one sample, sequenced in a study of early T cells in non-severe SARS-CoV-2 infection. TCRdb analysed the 5' RACE reads with MiXCR anew, one entry per CDR3 protein. The sample lists approximately 65,000 distinct CDR3 sequences; approximately 12% were seen once. Sample: whole blood. The receptors were sampled from an adult who was a healthcare worker with PCR-confirmed SARS-CoV-2 infection or an uninfected control (not recorded which).

This clonotype was observed at least ten times. The genes are TRBV6-5 and TRBJ2-3; 11 bases fit TRBD2. The junction had 9 bases not matched to a gene; V was cut back by 5 bases and J by 2 bases. Per germline, CDR1 MNHEY and CDR2 SVGAGI. This CDR3 spans 17 amino acids. The CDR3 here is CASSPILLAGDTDTQYF. The CDR3 nucleotides read TGTGCCAGCAGTCCTATCCTACTAGCGGGGGACACAGATACGCAGTATTTT.

This clonotype turned up a few times. The rearrangement uses TRBV28 and TRBJ1-2, with 8 bases matching TRBD1. Losses at the gene ends were 6 bases for V and 3 bases for J; bases not matched to a gene: 12. The CDR3 extends over 16 amino acids. Germline CDR1 MDHEN, CDR2 SYDVKM. The CDR3 DNA reads TGTGCCAGCAGCCGAAGGACAGGGCTCATGGACTATGGCTACACCTTC. This gives the protein CASSRRTGLMDYGYTF.

The chain links TRBV9 to TRBJ1-6; no clear D. With 3 bases removed from V and 8 bases from J, the gap between germline ends came to 18 bases. The CDR3 length is 16 residues. Germline V gene sequence: CDR1 SGDLS, CDR2 YYNGEE. The CDR3 reads CASSEAPGPRDSPLHF. In DNA, the CDR3 is TGTGCCAGCAGCGAGGCCCCGGGCCCGAGGGATTCACCCCTCCACTTT. Together with reference TRBV9 and TRBJ1-6, the CDR3 gives the full variable domain: DSGVTQTPKHLITATGQRVTLRCSPRSGDLSVYWYQQSLDQGLQFLIQYYNGEERAKGNILERFSAQQFPDLHSELNLSSLELGDSALYFCASSEAPGPRDSPLHFGNGTRLTVT.

The chain carries TRBV6-2 or TRBV6-3 and TRBJ2-3; 8 bases agree with TRBD1. The germline gives CDR1 MNHEY, CDR2 SVGEGT. The CDR3 covers 14 residues. J gave up 5 bases and V 6 bases, and 7 bases lay outside the gene matches. The CDR3 DNA sequence: TGTGCCAGCAGCTACCAGGGGGCAGTAGATACGCAGTATTTT. Translated: CASSYQGAVDTQYF.

The V gene is TRBV5-6, the J gene TRBJ1-5, with TRBD1 as a possible D gene (5 bases). Trimming shortened V by 1 base and J by 5 bases, and 16 bases separated the two germline ends. Germline values: CDR1 SGHDT, CDR2 YYEEEE. The CDR3 totals 16 residues. CDR3 nucleotides: TGTGCCAGCAGCTTGTTTCCAGGGTCGACTGATCAGCCCCAGCATTTT. Its translation: CASSLFPGSTDQPQHF.

This clonotype was counted a few times. The rearrangement joins TRBV29-1 to TRBJ2-5, with D maybe TRBD1 (6 bases). Germline assignment: CDR1 SQVTM and CDR2 ANQGSEA. V lost 7 bases to trimming and J lost 1 base, with 22 bases between them. The CDR3 has 16 amino acids. CDR3 DNA: TGCAGCGGATTACCGGGACAAGGGTTTTTCCAAGAGACCCAGTACTTC. This encodes CSGLPGQGFFQETQYF.

This clonotype was counted a few times. This chain connects TRBV5-1 to TRBJ2-6; weak D call: TRBD2 (6 bases). The ends were cut back, 3 bases at V and 2 bases at J, with 9 bases in the middle. This CDR3 region has 15 residues. Germline-derived CDR1 and CDR2 are SGHRS and YFSETQ. The CDR3 is CASSSEGPGANVLTF. The CDR3 bases are TGCGCCAGCAGCTCGGAGGGACCTGGGGCCAACGTCCTGACTTTC.

At least ten counts were recorded for this clonotype. The V call is TRBV5-1, the J call TRBJ1-2; D unresolved. This CDR3 region has 14 residues. Germline CDR1 is SGHRS and CDR2 is YFSETQ. V lost 4 bases to trimming and J lost 1 base, with 11 bases between them. This CDR3 reads CASSSGVVNYGYTF. The CDR3 DNA reads as TGCGCCAGCAGCAGCGGGGTGGTTAACTATGGCTACACCTTC.

This clonotype was counted a few times. V is TRBV20-1 and J is TRBJ2-7; perhaps TRBD2 as D (5 bases). V gave up 6 bases and J gave up 1 base, with 13 bases separating them. The V gene's germline CDR1 is DFQATT and CDR2 SNEGSKA (reference sequence). The CDR3 runs 13 residues. In DNA, the CDR3 is TGCAGTGCCACCAGCGGAAGTTCCTACGAGCAGTACTTC. It is translated as CSATSGSSYEQYF.

The chain recombines TRBV9 with TRBJ2-3; perhaps TRBD2 as D (6 bases). CDR1 and CDR2 from the germline V gene are SGDLS and YYNGEE. The CDR3 is 15 residues long. V was shortened by 4 bases and J by 5 bases, with 17 bases between the two germline ends. The CDR3 bases are TGTGCCAGCAGCCCGCGACTAGTCGCGCTAGATACGCAGTATTTT. It yields the protein CASSPRLVALDTQYF.

The chain couples TRBV20-1 to TRBJ1-2; the D is unclear. This CDR3 contains 13 residues. The V end lost 0 bases, the J end lost 7 bases, and 12 bases lay between the germline ends. CDR1 DFQATT and CDR2 SNEGSKA come from the germline V gene (reference sequence). The CDR3 bases are TGCAGTGCTAGAGATTCAGTTGGTAGTGGCTACACCTTC. This sequence encodes CSARDSVGSGYTF.

This chain links TRBV7-2 with TRBJ1-2; possibly TRBD1 for D (6 bases). CDR3 length: 15 amino acids. Germline assignment: CDR1 SGHTA and CDR2 FQGNSA. The germline V and J ends were trimmed by 2 bases and 2 bases, with 12 bases remaining between them. Written as DNA, the CDR3 is TGTGCCAGCAGCTTACTTCGGACAGAAAACTATGGCTACACCTTC. Its protein is CASSLLRTENYGYTF.

The rearrangement uses TRBV18 and TRBJ1-6, with TRBD1 matching over 9 bases. This CDR3 comprises 15 residues. Germline V CDR1 and CDR2: KGHSH, LQKENI. Trimming cost V 2 bases and J 4 bases; bases outside gene matches: 0. The CDR3 loop reads CASSPGTGYNSPLHF. CDR3 nucleotide sequence: TGTGCCAGCTCACCAGGGACAGGGTATAATTCACCCCTCCACTTT.

This clonotype was observed a handful of times. The chain carries TRBV3-1 and TRBJ2-5; D is undetermined. CDR3 length equals 12 residues. CDR1 LGHDT and CDR2 YNNKEL come from the germline V gene (reference sequence). Deletions cut 0 bases from V and 7 bases from J, with 6 bases between. The CDR3 DNA follows: TGTGCCAGCAGCCAAGATCACTCGACCCAGTACTTC. Translating gives CASSQDHSTQYF.

The J gene is TRBJ1-2, the V gene TRBV15; D gene uncertain. V was shortened by 5 bases and J by 8 bases, with 12 bases between the two germline ends. Germline-derived CDR1 and CDR2 are LNHNV and YYDKDF (reference sequence). This CDR3 spans 12 amino acids. The CDR3, as DNA: TGTGCCACCAGCGATCTGGACGCCGGCTACACCTTC. Translating gives CATSDLDAGYTF. The complete variable domain, with remaining parts taken from reference TRBV15 and TRBJ1-2, reads DAMVIQNPRYQVTQFGKPVTLSCSQTLNHNVMYWYQQKSSQAPKLLFHYYDKDFNNEADTPDNFQSRRPNTSFCFLDIRSPGLGDTAMYLCATSDLDAGYTFGSGTRLTVV.

This clonotype was picked up a small number of times. The V gene is TRBV5-1, the J gene TRBJ1-1; 10 nucleotides match TRBD1. The trim removed 3 bases at V and 1 base at J, leaving 3 bases unmatched. This CDR3 is 15 amino acids long. Germline values: CDR1 SGHRS, CDR2 YFSETQ. The CDR3 reads CASSSRQGANTEAFF. In DNA, the CDR3 is TGCGCCAGCAGCTCCAGACAGGGGGCGAACACTGAAGCTTTCTTT.

This clonotype was counted at least ten times. The J gene is TRBJ1-3, the V gene TRBV5-1; 8 bases line up with TRBD1. CDR1 is SGHRS and CDR2 is YFSETQ in the germline V gene. The CDR3 is 14 amino acids. Losses at the gene ends were 4 bases for V and 6 bases for J; bases not matched to a gene: 6. The CDR3 DNA reads TGCGCCAGCAGCCGTGGACAGGGTGAAAACACCATATATTTT. It specifies CASSRGQGENTIYF.

J is TRBJ2-3 and V is TRBV12-3 or TRBV12-4; a weak D match, TRBD2 (5 bases). Trimming pared 6 bases from V and 6 bases from J, leaving 10 bases between. The CDR3 extends over 12 amino acids. The CDR3 spells CASSPRRDTQYF. DNA for the CDR3: TGTGCCAGCAGCCCTAGGAGGGATACGCAGTATTTT.

Of note for this clonotype: Since a far larger clone is one base different, this is likely a read error. J is TRBJ2-1 and V is TRBV5-4, with 12 bases identical to TRBD2. This CDR3 has 15 amino acids. Per germline, CDR1 SGHNT and CDR2 YYREEE (reference sequence). The CDR3 is CASRSRLAGDNVQFF. For the CDR3, the DNA is TGTGCCAGCCGCAGTAGACTAGCGGGGGACAATGTGCAGTTCTTC. Full variable domain (outside the CDR3, taken from reference TRBV5-4 and TRBJ2-1): ETGVTQSPTHLIKTRGQQVTLRCSSQSGHNTVSWYQQALGQGPQFIFQYYREEENGRGNFPPRFSGLQFPNYSSELNVNALELDDSALYLCASRSRLAGDNVQFFGPGTRLTVL.

A few counts support this clonotype. This chain uses TRBV5-1 with TRBJ2-5; D gene unclear. Germline loops: CDR1 SGHRS, CDR2 YFSETQ. The CDR3 is 15 amino acids. Trimming removed 0 bases at V and 1 base at J, with 10 bases between. CDR3 DNA sequence: TGCGCCAGCAGCTTGGGTCCGGGCGTCCAAGAGACCCAGTACTTC. It yields the protein CASSLGPGVQETQYF.

This clonotype occurred many times. The J gene is TRBJ2-7, the V gene TRBV6-2 or TRBV6-3; D is possibly TRBD2 (5 bases). The CDR3 extends over 14 amino acids. Trimming removed 4 bases from V and 2 bases from J, with 12 bases in between. CDR1 and CDR2 (germline): MNHEY, SVGEGT. The DNA for the CDR3 is TGTGCCAGCAGTTCTGTGGCTAGCCCCTACGAGCAGTACTTC. Translation: CASSSVASPYEQYF.

This chain links TRBV5-1 with TRBJ1-2, with 7 bases fitting TRBD1. V dropped 4 bases and J dropped 2; count of bases not matched to a gene: 11. The CDR3 extends over 16 amino acids. Germline CDR1 and CDR2: SGHRS and YFSETQ. The CDR3 here is CASSPAGGQTNYGYTF. DNA for the CDR3: TGCGCCAGCAGCCCCGCCGGGGGACAGACCAACTATGGCTACACCTTC.

This clonotype was counted many times. The chain combines TRBV7-9 with TRBJ2-5, with D hard to call. V was shortened by 2 bases and J by 1 base, with 11 bases between the two germline ends. In germline, CDR1 is SEHNR, CDR2 FQNEAQ (reference sequence). CDR3 length: 15 residues. CDR3 loop: CASSLPLSAQETQYF. CDR3 bases: TGTGCCAGCAGCTTACCGCTGTCCGCCCAAGAGACCCAGTACTTC.

The sample holds a few counts of this clonotype. The chain employs TRBV11-2 and TRBJ1-1, with 9 bases identical to TRBD1. V lost 0 bases and J lost 4; bases outside the gene matches: 3. Per the germline V gene, CDR1 is SGHAT and CDR2 is FQNNGV. This CDR3 contains 15 residues. CDR3 protein: CASSLDRTGATEAFF. The CDR3 DNA reads as TGTGCCAGCAGCTTAGATCGGACAGGGGCCACTGAAGCTTTCTTT.

This clonotype has a count of ten or more. This chain uses TRBV7-2 with TRBJ2-3; D gene ambiguous. The CDR3 is made up of 11 amino acids. V lost 3 bases to trimming and J lost 2 bases, with 0 bases between them. Per germline, CDR1 SGHTA and CDR2 FQGNSA. The CDR3 region is CASSFTDTQYF. The CDR3, as DNA: TGTGCCAGCAGCTTCACAGATACGCAGTATTTT.

This clonotype occurred many times. The CDR3 reads CASSVSQAPNTEAFF. The CDR3 nucleotides are TGTGCCAGCAGCGTATCTCAGGCTCCCAACACTGAAGCTTTCTTT. The chain couples TRBV7-2 to TRBJ1-1; unclear D gene. The CDR3 runs to 15 residues. The V gene lost 5 bases and the J gene lost 2 bases, with 15 bases spanning the gap. The germline CDR1 and CDR2 sequences are SGHTA and FQGNSA.

J is TRBJ2-5 and V is TRBV20-1; D not resolved. The CDR3 is 15 amino acids. The germline gives CDR1 DFQATT, CDR2 SNEGSKA (reference sequence). V lost 0 bases to trimming and J lost 0 bases, with 11 bases between them. CDR3 sequence (DNA): TGCAGTGCTAGAGAGGCCAGGAAGCACCAAGAGACCCAGTACTTC. This translates into CSAREARKHQETQYF.

This clonotype was seen ten or more times. V usage is TRBV28 and J usage is TRBJ1-2, with unresolved D. Germline V gene lookup returns CDR1 MDHEN and CDR2 SYDVKM. The CDR3 is made up of 12 amino acids. Trimming took 3 bases from V and 6 from J, leaving 8 bases between them. The CDR3 sequence: CASSFVPHGYTF. The CDR3 DNA sequence: TGTGCCAGCAGTTTTGTCCCACATGGCTACACCTTC.

The J gene is TRBJ1-4, the V gene TRBV6-5; D call uncertain. V gave up 5 bases and J gave up 8 bases, with 15 bases separating them. CDR3 length: 14 residues. Germline loops: CDR1 MNHEY, CDR2 SVGAGI. The CDR3 spells CASSRVVTGEKLFF. For the CDR3, the DNA is TGTGCCAGCAGTCGGGTTGTAACCGGGGAAAAACTGTTTTTT.

The chain couples TRBV6-5 to TRBJ2-7; the D gene is possibly TRBD1 (5 bases). Per germline, CDR1 MNHEY and CDR2 SVGAGI. Trimming took 0 bases from V and 1 from J, leaving 10 bases between them. CDR3 length: 15 residues. In DNA, the CDR3 is TGTGCCAGCAGTTACTCAGCAGGGTTGTCCTACGAGCAGTACTTC. Translating gives CASSYSAGLSYEQYF.